This passage covers 8 T cell receptor beta chains from one sample sequenced in a study of blood T cell repertoires in COVID-19 (dated by TCRdb to between 2020 and 2021). The method behind the library was the immunoSEQ multiplex PCR assay. The table was pulled from immuneACCESS by TCRdb, which kept in-frame rearrangements only. Such tables lose some clones; where checked, under half of the loss comes from unresolved V genes, and the rest has no known cause. The sample yields 110,000 to 150,000 clones; 82% were counted once. About 4% of the sample is in the top ten clones. The sequencing sample was made of peripheral blood. Receptor source: a woman older than 75 with acute or convalescent COVID-19.

The CDR3 coding sequence is TGTGCCACCAGTGACGCTGGTGGGGCAACCTCTGGAAACACCATATATTTT. Translating it yields CATSDAGGATSGNTIYF. The rearrangement uses TRBV24-1 and TRBJ1-3; weak D call: TRBD1 (5 bases). Germline CDR1 is KGHDR and CDR2 is SFDVKD. V lost 4 bases, J lost 0 bases, and 15 bases lay in between. CDR3 length equals 17 residues.

The V and J genes are TRBV28 and TRBJ2-2, with 9 bases identical to TRBD1. The ends lost 2 bases at V and 5 bases at J; junction bases unmatched: 6. This CDR3 contains 16 residues. The germline V gene encodes CDR1 MDHEN and CDR2 SYDVKM. Here the CDR3 DNA reads TGTGCCAGCAGTTTAGGGGACAGGGTATATACCGGGGAGCTGTTTTTT. Protein: CASSLGDRVYTGELFF.

The genes are TRBV10-1 and TRBJ1-4; weak D call: TRBD1 (5 bases). With 4 bases removed from V and 10 bases from J, the gap between germline ends came to 16 bases. CDR1 WNHNN and CDR2 SYGVQD come from the germline V gene (reference sequence). The length of the CDR3 is 14 residues. This CDR3 is CASSGEPAGGKLFF. The DNA of the CDR3 is TGCGCCAGCAGTGGAGAGCCCGCCGGGGGAAAACTGTTTTTT.

The genes are TRBV5-1 and TRBJ1-2, with 12 bases aligning to TRBD1. The germline V gene has CDR1 SGHRS and CDR2 YFSETQ. The length of the CDR3 is 15 residues. After removal of 0 bases from V and 7 bases from J, the junction contained 4 bases not matched to a gene. The CDR3 is CASSLGDRGRSGYTF. Here the CDR3 DNA reads TGCGCCAGCAGCTTGGGGGACAGGGGGCGTAGTGGCTACACCTTC.

The V call is TRBV29-1, the J call TRBJ2-1; a weak D match, TRBD2 (5 bases). The V end was cut by 3 bases, the J end by 7 bases, with 25 bases between. This CDR3 is built from 17 residues. CDR1 is SQVTM and CDR2 is ANQGSEA in the germline V gene. For the CDR3, the DNA is TGCAGCGTTGACCGGGGTGGGGTCCTGCTGGAGGAAAATGAGCAGTTCTTC. Protein product: CSVDRGGVLLEENEQFF.

This clone was picked up a small number of times. The chain is built from TRBV5-4 and TRBJ1-2; TRBD1 matches at 11 bases. The trim removed 2 bases at V and 8 bases at J, leaving 11 bases unmatched. The V gene's germline CDR1 is SGHNT and CDR2 YYREEE (reference sequence). The length of the CDR3 is 16 residues. The CDR3 reads CASSLGQGANPRGYTF. DNA of the CDR3: TGTGCCAGCAGCTTAGGACAGGGGGCAAACCCTCGGGGCTACACCTTC.

This clone appeared a single time. The chain has TRBV11-1 and TRBJ2-6; D gene ambiguous. From germline, CDR1 is SGHAT and CDR2 FQDESV (reference sequence). The V end was cut by 1 base, the J end by 4 bases, with 8 bases between. The CDR3 consists of 15 residues. This CDR3 reads CASSLDSTGANVLTF. The CDR3, as DNA: TGTGCCAGCAGCTTAGACTCTACGGGGGCCAACGTCCTGACTTTC. Based on the CDR3 plus reference TRBV11-1 and TRBJ2-6, the full variable domain is EAEVAQSPRYKITEKSQAVAFWCDPISGHATLYWYRQILGQGPELLVQFQDESVVDDSQLPKDRFSAERLKGVDSTLKIQPAELGDSAMYLCASSLDSTGANVLTFGAGSRLTVL.

J is TRBJ1-3 and V is TRBV28; the D is unclear. The germline CDR1 and CDR2 sequences are MDHEN and SYDVKM. The CDR3 is made up of 12 amino acids. The V end lost 5 bases, the J end lost 7 bases, and 9 bases lay between the germline ends. CDR3 loop: CASSTVENTIYF. CDR3 DNA sequence: TGTGCCAGCAGTACGGTGGAGAACACCATATATTTT.